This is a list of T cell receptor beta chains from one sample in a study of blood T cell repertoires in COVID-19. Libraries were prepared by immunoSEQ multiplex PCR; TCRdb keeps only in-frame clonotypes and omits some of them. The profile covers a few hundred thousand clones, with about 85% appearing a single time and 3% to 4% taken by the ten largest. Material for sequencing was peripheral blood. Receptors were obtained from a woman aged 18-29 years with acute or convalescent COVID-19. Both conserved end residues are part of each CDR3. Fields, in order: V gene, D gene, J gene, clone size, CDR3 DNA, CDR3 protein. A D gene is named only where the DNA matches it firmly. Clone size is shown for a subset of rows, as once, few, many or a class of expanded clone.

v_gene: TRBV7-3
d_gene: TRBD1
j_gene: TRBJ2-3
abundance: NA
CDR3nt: TGTGCCAGCAGTTACCAGGGGGCGCGCACAGATACGCAGTATTTT
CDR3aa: CASSYQGARTDTQYF

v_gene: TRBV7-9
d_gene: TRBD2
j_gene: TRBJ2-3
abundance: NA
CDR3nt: TGTGCCAGCAGCCTAGGACTAGCGGGGTTCACAGATACGCAGTATTTT
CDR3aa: CASSLGLAGFTDTQYF

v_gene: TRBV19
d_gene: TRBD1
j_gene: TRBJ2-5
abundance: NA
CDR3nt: TGTGCCAGTAGTACGTCCGCGACAGGGGTAGAGACCCAGTACTTC
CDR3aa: CASSTSATGVETQYF

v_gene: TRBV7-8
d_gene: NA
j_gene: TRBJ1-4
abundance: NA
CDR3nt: TGTGCCAGCAGCTCGGGGGTTAATGAAAAACTGTTTTTT
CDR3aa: CASSSGVNEKLFF

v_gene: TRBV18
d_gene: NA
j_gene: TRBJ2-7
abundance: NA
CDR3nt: TGTGCCAGCTCACCGGACTTGGCACCTTACTACGAGCAGTACTTC
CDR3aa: CASSPDLAPYYEQYF

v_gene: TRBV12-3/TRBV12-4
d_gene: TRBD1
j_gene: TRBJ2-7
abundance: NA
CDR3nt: TGTGCCAGCAGCAAACAGGGGCGAGAGCAGTACTTC
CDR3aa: CASSKQGREQYF

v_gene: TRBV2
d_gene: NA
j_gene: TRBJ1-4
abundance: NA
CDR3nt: TGTGCCAGCAGTGCCTTTTTACAGCCAACTAATGAAAAACTGTTTTTT
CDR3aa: CASSAFLQPTNEKLFF

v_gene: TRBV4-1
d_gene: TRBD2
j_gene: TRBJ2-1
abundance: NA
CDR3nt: TGCGCCAGCAGCCAGGAACCGGGACTAGCGGGAAGGCAGTTCTTC
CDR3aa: CASSQEPGLAGRQFF

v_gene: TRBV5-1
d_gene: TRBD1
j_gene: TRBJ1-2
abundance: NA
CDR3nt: TGCGCCAGCAGCTTCAGGGGGTTGGGAGATGGCTACACCTTC
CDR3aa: CASSFRGLGDGYTF

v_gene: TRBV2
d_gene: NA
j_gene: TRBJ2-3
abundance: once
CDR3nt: TGTGCCAGCAAGGTCGAGGATGATACGCAGTATTTT
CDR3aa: CASKVEDDTQYF

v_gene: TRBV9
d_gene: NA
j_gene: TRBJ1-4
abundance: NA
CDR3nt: TGTGCCAGCAGTCGTGCCACAGGGTTAGGCGAAAAACTGTTTTTT
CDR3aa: CASSRATGLGEKLFF

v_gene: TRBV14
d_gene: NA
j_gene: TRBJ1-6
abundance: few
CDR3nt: TGTGCCAGCAGGGGGGGGCTTAATTCACCCCTCCACTTT
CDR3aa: CASRGGLNSPLHF

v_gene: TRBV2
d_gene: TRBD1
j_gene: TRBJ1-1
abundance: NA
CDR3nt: TGTGCCAGCATCGGGGACAGGGCTCGTACTGAAGCTTTCTTT
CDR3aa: CASIGDRARTEAFF

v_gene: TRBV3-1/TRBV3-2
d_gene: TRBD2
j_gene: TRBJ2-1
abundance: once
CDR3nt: TGTGCCAGCAGCCAAGCAGCGGGGGGCAATGAGCAGTTCTTC
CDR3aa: CASSQAAGGNEQFF

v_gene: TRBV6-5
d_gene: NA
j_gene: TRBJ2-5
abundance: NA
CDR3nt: TGTGCCAGCGGAAGTCAGGAGGGCCAAGAGACCCAGTACTTC
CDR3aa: CASGSQEGQETQYF

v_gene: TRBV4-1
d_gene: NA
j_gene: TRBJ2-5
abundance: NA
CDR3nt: TGCGCCAGCAGCCATACAGAGGGAGAGACCCAGTACTTC
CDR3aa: CASSHTEGETQYF

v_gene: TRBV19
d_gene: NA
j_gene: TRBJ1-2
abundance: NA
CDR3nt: TGTGCCAGTAGTATAATGGCAGGGAAGGACTATGGCTACACCTTC
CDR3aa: CASSIMAGKDYGYTF